The rows below give T cell receptor beta chains drawn from one sample of a study of monozygotic twins with inflammatory bowel disease. For each CDR3 protein, TCRdb gives one entry from its re-call of the 5' RACE reads, without DNA. Its table lists 40,000 to 45,000 distinct CDR3 sequences. The sequenced material came from blood. The receptors were sampled from a human donor with ulcerative colitis or Crohn's disease, or a healthy co-twin of an affected twin (not recorded which). Each CDR3 is given with its conserved first and last residue.

CDR3 length: 15
J gene: TRBJ2-5
V gene: TRBV7-9
CDR3 protein: CASSKDPGRRETQYF

CDR3 length: 13
J gene: TRBJ2-5
V gene: TRBV20-1
CDR3 protein: CSAPIGGGGTQYF

CDR3 length: 19
J gene: TRBJ1-5
V gene: TRBV7-6
CDR3 protein: CASSLTAGATLYSNQPQHF

CDR3 length: 14
J gene: TRBJ2-1
V gene: TRBV5-1
CDR3 protein: CASKGLAGANEQFF

CDR3 length: 15
J gene: TRBJ1-1
V gene: TRBV20-1
CDR3 protein: CSARDWDRSGTEAFF

CDR3 length: 12
J gene: TRBJ2-5
V gene: TRBV7-2
CDR3 protein: CASSRPGETQYF

CDR3 length: 12
J gene: TRBJ2-7
V gene: TRBV5-6
CDR3 protein: CASSLGGYEQYF

CDR3 length: 17
J gene: TRBJ2-3
V gene: TRBV4-1
CDR3 protein: CASSPRGLAGSTDTQYF

CDR3 length: 17
J gene: TRBJ2-5
V gene: TRBV20-1
CDR3 protein: CSARDRLANPLPETQYF

CDR3 length: 11
J gene: TRBJ1-4
V gene: TRBV2
CDR3 protein: CASGDNEKLFF

CDR3 length: 15
J gene: TRBJ2-3
V gene: TRBV20-1
CDR3 protein: CSASGGLRVADTQYF

CDR3 length: 15
J gene: TRBJ1-1
V gene: TRBV18
CDR3 protein: CASSPQGMEGTEAFF

CDR3 length: 16
J gene: TRBJ1-3
V gene: TRBV12-3/TRBV12-4
CDR3 protein: CASSLAGHPGGNTIYF

CDR3 length: 14
J gene: TRBJ2-7
V gene: TRBV7-8
CDR3 protein: CASSLDRISTSTYF

CDR3 length: 13
J gene: TRBJ1-1
V gene: TRBV30
CDR3 protein: CAWSAMGNTEAFF

CDR3 length: 16
J gene: TRBJ1-2
V gene: TRBV5-1
CDR3 protein: CASSSDSQGKNYGYTF

CDR3 length: 15
J gene: TRBJ1-1
V gene: TRBV7-9
CDR3 protein: CASSLGEGLGTEAFF

CDR3 length: 14
J gene: TRBJ1-5
V gene: TRBV5-5
CDR3 protein: CASSLDLGRQPQHF

CDR3 length: 16
J gene: TRBJ1-3
V gene: TRBV7-2
CDR3 protein: CASSLGAKTTGNTIYF

CDR3 length: 12
J gene: TRBJ1-1
V gene: TRBV18
CDR3 protein: CASSVGQAEAFF

CDR3 length: 14
J gene: TRBJ1-5
V gene: TRBV2
CDR3 protein: CASRHRDRLQPQHF

CDR3 length: 14
J gene: TRBJ2-2
V gene: TRBV2
CDR3 protein: CASMAATNTGELFF

CDR3 length: 17
J gene: TRBJ1-3
V gene: TRBV6-1
CDR3 protein: CASSDPSGQLSGNTIYF

CDR3 length: 13
J gene: TRBJ1-1
V gene: TRBV19
CDR3 protein: CASSETMNTEAFF

CDR3 length: 16
J gene: TRBJ1-6
V gene: TRBV7-9
CDR3 protein: CASSYAGGAGDSPLHF

CDR3 length: 18
J gene: TRBJ2-2
V gene: TRBV24-1
CDR3 protein: CATSDLGPRTGGTGELFF

CDR3 length: 13
J gene: TRBJ1-2
V gene: TRBV9
CDR3 protein: CASAGTGEYGYTF

CDR3 length: 15
J gene: TRBJ2-5
V gene: TRBV11-2
CDR3 protein: CASSPMTGGDETQYF

CDR3 length: 16
J gene: TRBJ1-5
V gene: TRBV4-1
CDR3 protein: CASSQDSQGLGQPQHF

CDR3 length: 14
J gene: TRBJ2-1
V gene: TRBV19
CDR3 protein: CASRVGTPRNEQFF

CDR3 length: 18
J gene: TRBJ1-2
V gene: TRBV4-3
CDR3 protein: CASSQEWEHTTRSYGYTF

CDR3 length: 16
J gene: TRBJ2-3
V gene: TRBV12-3/TRBV12-4
CDR3 protein: CASRPRRDRVTDTQYF

CDR3 length: 13
J gene: TRBJ1-2
V gene: TRBV28
CDR3 protein: CASTARPVGGYTF

CDR3 length: 14
J gene: TRBJ1-6
V gene: TRBV28
CDR3 protein: CASSLPDRNSPLHF